This TCR beta chain was found in a study of T cells in Graves' hyperthyroidism and ophthalmopathy. This clonotype was observed at least ten times. The antigen is not known. Pregnant or lactating patients were excluded, as were those with uncontrolled infection or other autoimmune disease. Findings and limits, study-wide: Most thyroid clonotypes with frequency above 0.001 were detected in blood.

Researchers took RNA transcripts and amplified the TCR beta CDR3 regions from them. The TCR CDR3 was amplified in a first-round RT-PCR using the HTBI primer set. A single record per CDR3 protein comes from TCRdb applying MiXCR to the multiplex PCR reads. The sample has around 610,000 distinct CDR3 sequences; over 12% are singletons. J was trimmed by 2 bases and V by 7 bases; bases with no gene match: 17. In germline, CDR1 is MDHEN, CDR2 SYDVKM. The CDR3 contains 17 residues. The chain employs TRBV28 and TRBJ2-7; 7 bases fit TRBD1. The source is a woman in her thirties or forties with Graves' ophthalmopathy. The sample comprised blood. The CDR3 DNA reads as TGTGCCAGCACCAGATCCTGGGGCAGGGGGTCAACCTACGAGCAGTACTTC. Translation: CASTRSWGRGSTYEQYF.